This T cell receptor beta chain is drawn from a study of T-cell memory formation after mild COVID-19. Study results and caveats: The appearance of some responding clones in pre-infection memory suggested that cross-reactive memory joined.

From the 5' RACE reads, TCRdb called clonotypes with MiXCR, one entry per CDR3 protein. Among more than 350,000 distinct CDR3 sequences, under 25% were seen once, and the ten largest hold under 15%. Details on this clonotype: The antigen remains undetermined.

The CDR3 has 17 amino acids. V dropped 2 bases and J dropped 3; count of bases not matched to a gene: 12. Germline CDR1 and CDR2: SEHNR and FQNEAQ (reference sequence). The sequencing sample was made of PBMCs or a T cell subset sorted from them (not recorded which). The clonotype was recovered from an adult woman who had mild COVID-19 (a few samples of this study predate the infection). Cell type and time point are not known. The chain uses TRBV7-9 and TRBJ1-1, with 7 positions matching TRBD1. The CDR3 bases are TGTGCCAGCAGCTTATCCCTCGCGACAGGGAGGTACACTGAAGCTTTCTTT. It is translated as CASSLSLATGRYTEAFF.